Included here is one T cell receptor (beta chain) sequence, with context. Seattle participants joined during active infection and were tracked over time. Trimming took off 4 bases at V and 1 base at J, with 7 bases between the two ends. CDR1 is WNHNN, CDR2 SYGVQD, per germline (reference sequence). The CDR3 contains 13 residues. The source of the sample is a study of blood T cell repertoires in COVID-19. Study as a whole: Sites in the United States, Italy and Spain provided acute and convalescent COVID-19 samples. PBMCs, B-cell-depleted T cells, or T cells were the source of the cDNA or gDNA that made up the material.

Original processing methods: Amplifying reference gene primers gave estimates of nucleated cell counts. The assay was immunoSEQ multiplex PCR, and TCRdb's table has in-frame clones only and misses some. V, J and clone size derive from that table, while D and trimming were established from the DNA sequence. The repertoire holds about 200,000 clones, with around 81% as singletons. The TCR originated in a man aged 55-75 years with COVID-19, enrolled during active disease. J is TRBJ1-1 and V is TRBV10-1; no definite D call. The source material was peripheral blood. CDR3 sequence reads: CASSGHRNTEAFF. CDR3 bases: TGCGCCAGCAGTGGACATCGGAACACTGAAGCTTTCTTT.